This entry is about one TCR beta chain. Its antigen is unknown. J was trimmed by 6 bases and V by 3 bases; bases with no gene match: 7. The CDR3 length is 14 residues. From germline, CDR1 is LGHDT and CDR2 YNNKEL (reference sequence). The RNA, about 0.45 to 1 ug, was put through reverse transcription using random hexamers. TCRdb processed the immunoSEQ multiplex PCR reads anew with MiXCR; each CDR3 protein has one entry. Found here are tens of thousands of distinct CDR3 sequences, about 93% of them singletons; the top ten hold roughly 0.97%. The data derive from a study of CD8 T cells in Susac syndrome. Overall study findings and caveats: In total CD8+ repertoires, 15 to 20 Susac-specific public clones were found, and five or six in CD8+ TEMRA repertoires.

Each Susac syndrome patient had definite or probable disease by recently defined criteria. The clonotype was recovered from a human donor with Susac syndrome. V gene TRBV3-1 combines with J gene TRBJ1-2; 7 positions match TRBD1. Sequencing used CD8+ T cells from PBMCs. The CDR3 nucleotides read TGTGCCAGCAGCCAGGAAGACAGGGAAAATGGCTACACCTTC. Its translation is CASSQEDRENGYTF.